This paragraph covers one TCR beta chain sequence. There is no known antigen for this receptor. Base-call qualities are not available, and no considerably larger clone is one nucleotide away. From the cysteine up to the phenylalanine, the CDR3 has a length of 15 residues. The entry retains the CDR3 DNA only, 45 bases that are in frame from base 1. The germline V gene (reference sequence) specifies SGHKS as CDR1 and YYEKEE as CDR2. At the junction V is shortened by 2 bases and J by 2 bases, with 14 bases in between. The data originate from a study of blood T cell repertoires in COVID-19 (dated by TCRdb to the early 2020s). For context, the study as a whole: Samples covering the acute and convalescent phases of COVID-19 were provided by collaborators in the United States, Italy and Spain. Deeply sampled blood TCRbeta repertoires from subjects exposed to, actively infected with, or recovered from COVID-19 were included in the dataset. Where available, HLA class I and class II types were obtained from metadata supplied by the sample provider rather than from assay-based typing. The samples were drawn from two sources: the first 160 participants of the ongoing ImmuneRACE study, and approximately 1,300 subjects contributed by 6 global collaborators. The material from the prospective study consisted of cDNA or gDNA derived from T cells, B-cell-depleted T cells, or PBMCs. A freely available public database, intended as a resource for researchers studying the immune response to SARS-CoV-2, is where the repertoires were released. A de-identified subject ID, COVID-19 status, age in years and sex were almost always included in the sample metadata.

Samples from volunteer blood donors who had recovered from COVID-19 were contributed by a second Seattle source. Collaborating institutions collected whole blood in K2EDTA tubes following their own protocols. Collaborator samples were shipped for TCRbeta analysis as frozen whole blood, isolated PBMCs, or DNA extracted from either sample type. The immunoSEQ Assay, a bias-controlled multiplex PCR, was used to amplify TCRbeta CDR3 regions from genomic DNA. The study's own analysis went as follows. Within the assay, amplification of reference gene primers was used to estimate how many nucleated cells each sample contained. Sequence reads were collapsed and filtered to measure the absolute abundance of every unique TCRbeta CDR3 rearrangement. For each sample, productive Simpson clonality was calculated as the square root of Simpson's diversity index across productive rearrangements. In its TCRdb copy, this immuneACCESS table keeps in-frame sequences only and misses some clones. Where compared with another copy, unresolved V genes explain less than half of these, and the others have no known cause. D and trimming come from the DNA, and the V and J calls and clone size come from that table. Counted in this sample were a few hundred thousand clones; 70% to 90% of them appeared once. The ten most abundant clones make up around 2.1% of the sample.

What the authors observed across the whole study: Clinical and demographic metadata were provided uncurated, with the amount varying by source and participant.

This TCR derives from a woman in her 30s who had recovered from COVID-19. The specimen was peripheral blood. The chain uses TRBV5-5 and TRBJ2-7; the D segment could be TRBD1, given 6 matching bases. The DNA is as follows: TGTGCCAGCAGCTTAGGACCGGACAGAACCTACGAGCAGTACTTC. Its coded protein is CASSLGPDRTYEQYF.